This T cell receptor beta chain came from a study of blood T cell repertoires in COVID-19. About the research overall: Acute and convalescent COVID-19 samples came from the United States, Italy and Spain. T cells, B-cell-depleted T cells, or PBMCs provided the cDNA or gDNA that served as material.

Under the authors' procedure: Estimated nucleated cell counts came from reference gene primer amplification. The repertoire was sequenced with immunoSEQ multiplex PCR; TCRdb's copy has only in-frame clones and lacks some. V, J and clone size are those of that table, while D and trimming were read from the DNA. The repertoire holds about 160,000 clones, with around 90% as singletons. The origin of this receptor is a man aged 18 to 30 with acute or convalescent COVID-19. Sequenced input: peripheral blood.

The CDR3 DNA reads TGCGCCAGCAGCTTGCAAATAGCCTTTGTATACGAGCAGTACTTC. Protein product: CASSLQIAFVYEQYF. The chain carries TRBV5-1 and TRBJ2-7; unclear D gene. Germline-derived CDR1 and CDR2 are SGHRS and YFSETQ. Deletions cut 1 base from V and 4 bases from J, with 15 bases between. The CDR3 covers 15 residues.